Described below is a single T cell receptor beta chain sequence and its context. Profiling relied on immunoSEQ multiplex PCR, and the TCRdb table lists in-frame clones only, not all of them. In the table there are about 49,000 clones, roughly nine tenths of which are singletons. With V trimmed by 4 bases and J by 9 bases, 6 bases remained unmatched. Germline CDR1 reads SEHNR; CDR2 reads FQNEAQ (reference sequence). The CDR3 contains 15 residues. The sample belongs to a study of technical replicates of blood from a few donors. The chain joins TRBV7-9 to TRBJ2-1; 13 bases agree with TRBD2. The source of this sequence is a human donor in good health. Some clones in this sample may be carry-over from other donors' samples. The source material was PBMCs. CDR3 residues: CASSSLAGGPVEQFF. CDR3 nucleotides: TGTGCCAGCAGCTCACTAGCGGGGGGGCCGGTTGAGCAGTTCTTC.